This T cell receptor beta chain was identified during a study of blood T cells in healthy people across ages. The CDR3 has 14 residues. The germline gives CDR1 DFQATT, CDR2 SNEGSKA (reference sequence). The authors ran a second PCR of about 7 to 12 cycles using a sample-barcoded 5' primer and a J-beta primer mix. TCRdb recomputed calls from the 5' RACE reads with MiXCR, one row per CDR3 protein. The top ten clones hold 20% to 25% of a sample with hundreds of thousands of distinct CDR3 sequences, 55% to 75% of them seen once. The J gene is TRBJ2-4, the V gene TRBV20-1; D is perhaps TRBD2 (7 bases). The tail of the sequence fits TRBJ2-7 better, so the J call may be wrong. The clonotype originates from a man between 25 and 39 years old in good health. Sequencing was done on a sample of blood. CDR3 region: CSAPWYGGPYEQYF. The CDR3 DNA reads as TGCAGTGCCCCCTGGTACGGGGGGCCCTACGAGCAGTACTTC.